Sequencing of this T cell receptor beta chain was carried out in a study of T cells in Graves' hyperthyroidism and ophthalmopathy. Uncontrolled infection, other autoimmune disease, pregnancy and lactation each barred patients from inclusion. This clonotype was picked up many times. What it binds is not known. Germline-derived CDR1 and CDR2 are DFQATT and SNEGSKA (reference sequence). V shed 2 bases and J shed 4 bases, with 11 bases lying between them. The CDR3 totals 14 residues. Amplification of TCR beta CDR3 regions was performed using RNA transcripts as template. A set of HTBI primers served as the primers for a first-round RT-PCR of the TCR CDR3. TCRdb re-derived calls from the multiplex PCR reads in MiXCR, one entry per CDR3 protein. Of 500,000 to 650,000 distinct CDR3 sequences listed, approximately 49% are singletons. Findings and caveats of the study: For ophthalmopathy, model prediction preceded onset by a median roughly 6.3 months.

This clonotype originated in an adult woman with Graves' disease, either hyperthyroidism or ophthalmopathy (not recorded which). Specimen: peripheral blood or thyroid tissue (not recorded which). This chain uses TRBV20-1 with TRBJ1-4, with a tentative D call TRBD1 (6 bases). CDR3 DNA sequence: TGCAGTGCTAGAAGGGGACAAGATAATGAAAAACTGTTTTTT. It translates to CSARRGQDNEKLFF.